Presented here are 26 T cell receptor beta chains from one specimen sequenced in a study of blood T cell repertoires in COVID-19. Sequencing used immunoSEQ multiplex PCR; TCRdb keeps in-frame clones, though not all of them. The table records approximately 500,000 clones, about 88% of them present only once. What was sequenced was peripheral blood. The source is a man aged 18 to 30 with COVID-19, enrolled during active disease.

The gene calls are TRBV27 and TRBJ2-2; 7 bases match TRBD1. Germline V gene sequence: CDR1 MNHEY, CDR2 SMNVEV (reference sequence). V was clipped by 6 bases and J by 6 bases; unmatched bases: 4. This CDR3 comprises 13 residues. The CDR3 sequence is CASRSTGPGELFF. As DNA, the CDR3 is TGTGCCAGCAGATCGACAGGGCCCGGGGAGCTGTTTTTT.

V gene TRBV6-5 combines with J gene TRBJ1-2; D is unresolved. Per germline, CDR1 MNHEY and CDR2 SVGAGI. V lost 6 bases and J 8 bases, leaving 19 bases between the germline ends. This CDR3 has 14 amino acids. The chain's CDR3 is CASSKREGTGGYTF. In DNA form, the CDR3 reads TGTGCCAGCAGCAAGAGAGAGGGAACGGGAGGCTACACCTTC.

The chain combines TRBV10-1 with TRBJ2-1; the match to TRBD2 covers 15 bases. Germline V gene data show CDR1 as WNHNN and CDR2 as SYGVQD (reference sequence). The CDR3 is 17 amino acids. The junction had 7 bases not matched to a gene; V was cut back by 0 bases and J by 10 bases. The CDR3 DNA reads as TGCGCCAGCAGTGAGTCGATGGGGACTAGCGGGGGGACGGAGCAGTTCTTC. Encoded protein: CASSESMGTSGGTEQFF.

The chain joins TRBV12-3 or TRBV12-4 to TRBJ2-3; maybe TRBD2 (7 bases). Trimming cost V 2 bases and J 12 bases, with 15 bases left between them. The CDR3 has 13 amino acids. The CDR3 reads CASSLKRGGGQYF. As DNA, the CDR3 is TGTGCCAGCAGTTTAAAGCGGGGAGGGGGTCAGTATTTT.

V is TRBV27 and J is TRBJ2-3; 13 nucleotides agree with TRBD2. Trimming cost V 3 bases and J 3 bases; bases outside gene matches: 15. In germline, CDR1 is MNHEY, CDR2 SMNVEV (reference sequence). The CDR3 spans 20 residues. As DNA, the CDR3 is TGTGCCAGCAGTTTGGCCTCCGGGACTAGCGGGAACATGGTAACAGATACGCAGTATTTT. It yields the protein CASSLASGTSGNMVTDTQYF.

The chain has TRBV4-2 and TRBJ2-2, with 11 bases lining up with TRBD2. Germline V gives CDR1 LGHNA, CDR2 YNFKEQ. J gave up 4 bases and V 1 base, and 5 bases lay outside the gene matches. The CDR3 loop spans 17 amino acids. CDR3 region: CASSQGLAGWSTGELFF. The CDR3 nucleotides are TGTGCCAGCAGCCAAGGACTAGCGGGATGGAGCACCGGGGAGCTGTTTTTT.

The chain links TRBV25-1 to TRBJ2-3; no reliable D call. With 6 bases removed from V and 2 bases from J, the gap between germline ends came to 6 bases. The germline V gene encodes CDR1 MGHDK and CDR2 SYGVNS. CDR3 size: 12 residues. Written as DNA, the CDR3 is TGTGCCAGCAGCTTATCCACAGATACGCAGTATTTT. Translation gives CASSLSTDTQYF.

The genes are TRBV11-2 and TRBJ2-7, with 11 bases lining up with TRBD2. The CDR3 is 15 residues long. In germline, CDR1 is SGHAT, CDR2 FQNNGV. Trimming at V came to 1 base and at J to 4 bases, leaving 3 bases not matched to a gene. This chain's CDR3 is CASSLGTSGPYEQYF. CDR3 sequence (DNA): TGTGCCAGCAGCTTAGGGACTAGCGGGCCTTACGAGCAGTACTTC.

This chain joins TRBV6-1 and TRBJ1-5; a weak D match, TRBD1 (5 bases). The length of the CDR3 is 18 residues. V was trimmed by 4 bases and J by 1 base, leaving 20 bases between them. The germline V gene encodes CDR1 MNHNS and CDR2 SASEGT. The CDR3 loop is CASSVEHGRGLSNQPQHF. In nucleotides, the CDR3 is TGTGCCAGCAGTGTCGAACACGGCCGGGGGTTGAGCAATCAGCCCCAGCATTTT.

CDR3 sequence: CASRWRENTGELFF. CDR3 nucleotide sequence: TGTGCCAGCAGGTGGCGGGAGAACACCGGGGAGCTGTTTTTT. This chain connects TRBV2 to TRBJ2-2, with a weak D call TRBD2 (6 bases). This CDR3 comprises 14 residues. Germline values: CDR1 SNHLY, CDR2 FYNNEI. Trimming shortened V by 6 bases and J by 1 base, and 9 bases separated the two germline ends.

The chain uses TRBV10-3 and TRBJ2-7; TRBD2 matches 7 bases. CDR1 is ENHRY and CDR2 is SYGVKD in the germline V gene. The V segment lost 5 bases and the J segment 5 bases; nucleotides outside the gene matches: 9. The CDR3 contains 14 residues. In DNA, the CDR3 is TGTGCCATCAGTCAAACAGAGGGAGGGGACGAGCAGTACTTC. It specifies CAISQTEGGDEQYF.

For the CDR3, the DNA is TGTGCCAGCAGTTCAGGGTTTCTTAGCAATCAGCCCCAGCATTTT. It encodes CASSSGFLSNQPQHF. The chain links TRBV6-2 or TRBV6-3 to TRBJ1-5; D may be TRBD1 (5 bases). V lost 4 bases, J lost 0 bases, and 10 bases lay in between. This CDR3 is built from 15 residues. In germline, CDR1 is MNHEY, CDR2 SVGEGT.

The chain links TRBV7-2 to TRBJ1-2; tentative D call: TRBD1 (5 bases). The CDR3 is 17 residues long. Trimming took off 1 base at V and 0 bases at J, with 15 bases between the two ends. Germline loops: CDR1 SGHTA, CDR2 FQGNSA. The CDR3 DNA sequence: TGTGCCAGCAGCTTAGTGAGGACATACCACCCTAACTATGGCTACACCTTC. Amino acid sequence: CASSLVRTYHPNYGYTF.

The gene calls are TRBV6-4 and TRBJ2-1; 12 nucleotides align to TRBD2. The CDR3 has 16 residues. With 2 bases clipped from V and 7 bases from J, the junction kept 6 bases outside the gene matches. The germline gives CDR1 MRHNA, CDR2 SNTAGT. In DNA form, the CDR3 reads TGTGCCAGCAGTGACAGACCCGGGACTAGCGGGAATGAGCAGTTCTTC. This encodes CASSDRPGTSGNEQFF.

This clone was counted once. The chain employs TRBV19 and TRBJ1-6, with D unclear. V lost 7 bases and J 12 bases, leaving 19 bases between the germline ends. The CDR3 contains 14 residues. Germline assignment: CDR1 LNHDA and CDR2 SQIVND (reference sequence). The CDR3 bases are TGTGCCAGTATGTCGGCCGGACGGGAGGGACCCCTCCACTTT. Translating it yields CASMSAGREGPLHF.

The chain joins TRBV28 to TRBJ2-7; 9 bases map to TRBD2. The CDR3 is 16 residues long. Germline values: CDR1 MDHEN, CDR2 SYDVKM. V gave up 5 bases and J gave up 0 bases; unmatched junction bases: 8. The CDR3 coding sequence is TGTGCCAGCAGTCCAACAGCGGGGGGAAACTCCTACGAGCAGTACTTC. Residues: CASSPTAGGNSYEQYF.

This clone came up once. The genes are TRBV11-3 and TRBJ2-2; D gene ambiguous. CDR3 length: 13 residues. Germline lookup yields CDR1 SGHNT and CDR2 YENEEA. V lost 5 bases to trimming and J lost 5 bases, with 9 bases between them. The CDR3 bases are TGTGCCAGCAGCCCCGACATAACCGGGGAGCTGTTTTTT. It is translated as CASSPDITGELFF. Full variable domain (outside the CDR3, taken from reference TRBV11-3 and TRBJ2-2): EAGVVQSPRYKIIEKKQPVAFWCNPISGHNTLYWYLQNLGQGPELLIRYENEEAVDDSQLPKDRFSAERLKGVDSTLKIQPAELGDSAVYLCASSPDITGELFFGEGSRLTVL.

This clone turned up a few times. The rearrangement joins TRBV12-3 or TRBV12-4 to TRBJ2-3; D is undetermined. The CDR3 is 12 amino acids. V lost 4 bases and J lost 5, with 7 bases in between. As DNA, the CDR3 is TGTGCCAGCAGTTCGGTTGAAGATACGCAGTATTTT. It yields the protein CASSSVEDTQYF.

The chain is built from TRBV19 and TRBJ2-2; TRBD2 matches at 9 bases. The CDR3 length is 16 residues. CDR1 and CDR2 (germline): LNHDA, SQIVND (reference sequence). The trim removed 3 bases at V and 3 bases at J, leaving 5 bases unmatched. This chain's CDR3 is CASSMVAGDYTGELFF. The CDR3 DNA reads TGTGCCAGTAGTATGGTAGCGGGGGACTACACCGGGGAGCTGTTTTTT.

The J gene is TRBJ1-5, the V gene TRBV28; the match to TRBD1 covers 9 bases. After removal of 6 bases from V and 0 bases from J, the junction contained 12 bases not matched to a gene. CDR3 length: 18 amino acids. Germline CDR1 is MDHEN and CDR2 is SYDVKM. CDR3 nucleotides: TGTGCCAGCAGAGACCCACAGGGGGCGCGGAGTAGCAATCAGCCCCAGCATTTT. Its protein is CASRDPQGARSSNQPQHF.

This clone has a single count. The chain couples TRBV18 to TRBJ2-7; TRBD1 matches at 9 bases. V lost 9 bases to trimming and J lost 4 bases; unmatched junction nucleotides: 13. CDR3 length: 15 amino acids. Germline V gene sequence: CDR1 KGHSH, CDR2 LQKENI. The CDR3, as DNA: TGTGCCAGTTCGGAAGGGGGACAGGGTCATTACGAGCAGTACTTC. Amino acids: CASSEGGQGHYEQYF.

The chain recombines TRBV2 with TRBJ1-4; D is unresolved. The germline V and J ends were trimmed by 5 bases and 11 bases, with 9 bases remaining between them. Germline CDR1 SNHLY, CDR2 FYNNEI. This CDR3 region has 11 residues. The CDR3 is CASSTSIKLFF. CDR3 DNA: TGTGCCAGCAGTACATCGATCAAACTGTTTTTT.

This rearrangement joins TRBV27 to TRBJ1-6, with D uncertain. V shed 4 bases and J shed 7 bases, with 14 bases lying between them. Germline V gene lookup returns CDR1 MNHEY and CDR2 SMNVEV (reference sequence). The length of the CDR3 is 15 residues. CDR3 sequence reads: CASSYRGSQNSPLHF. The CDR3 bases are TGTGCCAGCAGTTACCGGGGTTCACAGAATTCACCCCTCCACTTT.

The chain recombines TRBV7-9 with TRBJ1-2, with D uncertain. Trimming removed 2 bases from V and 6 bases from J, with 4 bases in between. The germline CDR1 and CDR2 sequences are SEHNR and FQNEAQ (reference sequence). The CDR3 is 11 residues long. This CDR3 reads CASSLLDGYTF. CDR3 nucleotides: TGTGCCAGCAGCTTATTAGATGGCTACACCTTC.

The chain employs TRBV19 and TRBJ2-6; D possibly corresponds to TRBD1 (5 bases). The CDR3 totals 14 residues. Between the trimmed V and J ends, which lost 3 bases and 3 bases, there was a span of 6 bases. Germline V gene lookup returns CDR1 LNHDA and CDR2 SQIVND (reference sequence). The CDR3 DNA is TGTGCCAGTAGTATCCAGGGTGGGGCCAACGTCCTGACTTTC. It yields the protein CASSIQGGANVLTF.

The V call is TRBV14, the J call TRBJ1-1, with TRBD1 matching over 9 bases. Per germline, CDR1 SGHDN and CDR2 FVKESK. V lost 2 bases and J lost 5; bases outside the gene matches: 3. CDR3 length: 14 amino acids. The CDR3 is CASSQRQGGTEAFF. For the CDR3, the DNA is TGTGCCAGCAGCCAAAGACAGGGGGGGACTGAAGCTTTCTTT. The full variable domain, its missing parts supplied by reference TRBV14 and TRBJ1-1, is EAGVTQFPSHSVIEKGQTVTLRCDPISGHDNLYWYRRVMGKEIKFLLHFVKESKQDESGMPNNRFLAERTGGTYSTLKVQPAELEDSGVYFCASSQRQGGTEAFFGQGTRLTVV.